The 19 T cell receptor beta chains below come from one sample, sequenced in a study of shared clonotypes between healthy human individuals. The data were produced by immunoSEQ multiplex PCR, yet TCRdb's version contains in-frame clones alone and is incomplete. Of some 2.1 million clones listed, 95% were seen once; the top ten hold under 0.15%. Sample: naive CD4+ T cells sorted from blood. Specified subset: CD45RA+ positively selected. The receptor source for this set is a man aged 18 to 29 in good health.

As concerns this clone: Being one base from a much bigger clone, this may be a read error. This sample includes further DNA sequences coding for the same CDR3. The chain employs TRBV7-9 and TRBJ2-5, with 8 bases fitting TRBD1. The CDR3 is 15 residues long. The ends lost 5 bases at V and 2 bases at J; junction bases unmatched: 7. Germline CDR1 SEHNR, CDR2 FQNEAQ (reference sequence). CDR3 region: CASSKGTGPQETQYF. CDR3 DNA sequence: TGTGCCAGCAGCAAGGGGACAGGACCACAAGAGACCCAGTACTTC.

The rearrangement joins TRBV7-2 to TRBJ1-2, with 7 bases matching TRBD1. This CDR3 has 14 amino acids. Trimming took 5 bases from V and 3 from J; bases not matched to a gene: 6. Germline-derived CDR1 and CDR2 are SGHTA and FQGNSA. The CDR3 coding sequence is TGTGCCAGCAGCAAACAGGGGAGCCACTATGGCTACACCTTC. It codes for CASSKQGSHYGYTF.

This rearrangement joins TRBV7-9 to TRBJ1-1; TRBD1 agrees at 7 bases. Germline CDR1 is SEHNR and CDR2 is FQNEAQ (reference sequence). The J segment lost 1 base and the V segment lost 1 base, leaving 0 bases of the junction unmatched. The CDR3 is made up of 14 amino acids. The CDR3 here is CASSLGDRNTEAFF. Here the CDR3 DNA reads TGTGCCAGCAGCTTAGGGGACAGGAACACTGAAGCTTTCTTT.

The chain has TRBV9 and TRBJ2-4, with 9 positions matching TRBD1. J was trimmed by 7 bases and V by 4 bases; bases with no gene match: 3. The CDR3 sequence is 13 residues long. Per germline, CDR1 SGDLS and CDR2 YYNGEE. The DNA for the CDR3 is TGTGCCAGCAGCATTGGACAGGGGAACATTCAGTACTTC. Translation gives CASSIGQGNIQYF.

The DNA for the CDR3 is TGTGCCAGCAGCTTACACGGGGACAAAAACATTCAGTACTTC. Protein product: CASSLHGDKNIQYF. The rearrangement uses TRBV7-3 and TRBJ2-4; D might be TRBD2 (5 bases). The V end was cut by 2 bases, the J end by 3 bases, with 8 bases between. The CDR3 totals 14 residues. The germline V gene encodes CDR1 SGHTA and CDR2 FQGTGA.

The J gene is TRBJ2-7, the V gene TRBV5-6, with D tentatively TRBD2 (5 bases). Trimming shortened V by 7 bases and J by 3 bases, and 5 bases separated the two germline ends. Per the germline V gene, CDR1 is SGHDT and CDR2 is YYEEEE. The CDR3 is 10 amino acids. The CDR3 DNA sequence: TGTGCCAGCGGAGGCTACGAGCAGTACTTC. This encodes CASGGYEQYF.

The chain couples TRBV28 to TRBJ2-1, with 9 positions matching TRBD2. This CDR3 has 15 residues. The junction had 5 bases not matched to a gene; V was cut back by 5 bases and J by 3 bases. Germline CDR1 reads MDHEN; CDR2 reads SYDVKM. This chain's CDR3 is CASSNAGGSYNEQFF. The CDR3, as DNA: TGTGCCAGCAGTAACGCGGGGGGGAGCTACAATGAGCAGTTCTTC.

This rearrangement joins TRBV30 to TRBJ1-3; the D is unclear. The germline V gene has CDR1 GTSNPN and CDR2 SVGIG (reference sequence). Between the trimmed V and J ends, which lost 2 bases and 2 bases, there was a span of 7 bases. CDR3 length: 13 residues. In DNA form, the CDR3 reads TGTGCCTGGAGTTTAGGTCCTGGAAACACCATATATTTT. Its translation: CAWSLGPGNTIYF.

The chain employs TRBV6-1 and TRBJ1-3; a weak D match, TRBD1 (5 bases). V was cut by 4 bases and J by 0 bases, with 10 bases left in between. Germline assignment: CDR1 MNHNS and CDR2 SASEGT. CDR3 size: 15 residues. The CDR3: CASSVQESSGNTIYF. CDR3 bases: TGTGCCAGCAGTGTACAGGAGAGCTCTGGAAACACCATATATTTT.

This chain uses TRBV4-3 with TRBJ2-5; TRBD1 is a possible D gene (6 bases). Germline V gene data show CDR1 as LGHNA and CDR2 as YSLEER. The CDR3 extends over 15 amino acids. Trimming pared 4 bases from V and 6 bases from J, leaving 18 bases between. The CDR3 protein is CASSPNREGGKTQYF. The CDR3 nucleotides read TGCGCCAGCAGCCCCAACAGGGAAGGAGGCAAGACCCAGTACTTC.

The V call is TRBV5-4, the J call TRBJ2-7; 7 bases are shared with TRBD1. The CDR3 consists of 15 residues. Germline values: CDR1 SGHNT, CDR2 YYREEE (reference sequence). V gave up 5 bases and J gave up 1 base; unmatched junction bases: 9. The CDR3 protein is CASRESTGPSYEQYF. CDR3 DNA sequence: TGTGCCAGCAGGGAATCGACAGGGCCTTCCTACGAGCAGTACTTC.

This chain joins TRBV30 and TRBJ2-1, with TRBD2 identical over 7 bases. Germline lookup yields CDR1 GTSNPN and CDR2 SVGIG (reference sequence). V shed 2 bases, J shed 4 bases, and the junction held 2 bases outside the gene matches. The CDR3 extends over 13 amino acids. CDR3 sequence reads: CAWSSGVYNEQFF. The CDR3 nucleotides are TGTGCCTGGAGTAGCGGGGTTTACAATGAGCAGTTCTTC. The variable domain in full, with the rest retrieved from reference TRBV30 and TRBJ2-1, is SQTIHQWPATLVQPVGSPLSLECTVEGTSNPNLYWYRQAAGRGLQLLFYSVGIGQISSEVPQNLSASRPQDRQFILSSKKLLLSDSGFYLCAWSSGVYNEQFFGPGTRLTVL.

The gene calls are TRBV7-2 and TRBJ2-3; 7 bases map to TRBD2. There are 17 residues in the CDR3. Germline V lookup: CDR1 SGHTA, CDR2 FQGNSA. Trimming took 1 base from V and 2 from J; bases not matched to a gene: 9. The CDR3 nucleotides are TGTGCCAGCAGCTTAGATCTGACTAGCCCCTACACAGATACGCAGTATTTT. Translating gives CASSLDLTSPYTDTQYF.

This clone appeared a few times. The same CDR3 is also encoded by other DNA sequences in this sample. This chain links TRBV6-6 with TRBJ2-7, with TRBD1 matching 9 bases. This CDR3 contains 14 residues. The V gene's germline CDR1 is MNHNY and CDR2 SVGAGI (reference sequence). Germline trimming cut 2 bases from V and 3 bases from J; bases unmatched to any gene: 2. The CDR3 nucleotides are TGTGCCAGCAGTTACCCGGGACAGGGCTACGAGCAGTACTTC. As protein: CASSYPGQGYEQYF.

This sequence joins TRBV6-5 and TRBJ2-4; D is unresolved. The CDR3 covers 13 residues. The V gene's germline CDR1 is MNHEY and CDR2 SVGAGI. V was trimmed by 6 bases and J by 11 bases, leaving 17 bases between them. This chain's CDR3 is CASSPTGLAVQYF. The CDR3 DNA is TGTGCCAGCAGCCCCACGGGTCTTGCCGTTCAGTACTTC.

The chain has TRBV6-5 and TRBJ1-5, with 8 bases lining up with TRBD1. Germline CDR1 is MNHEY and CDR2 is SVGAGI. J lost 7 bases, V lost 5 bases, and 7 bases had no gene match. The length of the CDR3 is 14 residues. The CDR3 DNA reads TGTGCCAGCAGTCGCAGGGGGCAAGGGCAGCCCCAGCATTTT. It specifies CASSRRGQGQPQHF.

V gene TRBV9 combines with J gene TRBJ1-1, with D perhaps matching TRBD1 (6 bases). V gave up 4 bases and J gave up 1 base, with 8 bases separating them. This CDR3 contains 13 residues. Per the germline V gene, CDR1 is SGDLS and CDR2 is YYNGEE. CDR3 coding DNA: TGTGCCAGCAGCAAACAGGGGAACACTGAAGCTTTCTTT. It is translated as CASSKQGNTEAFF. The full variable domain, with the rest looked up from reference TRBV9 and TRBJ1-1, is DSGVTQTPKHLITATGQRVTLRCSPRSGDLSVYWYQQSLDQGLQFLIQYYNGEERAKGNILERFSAQQFPDLHSELNLSSLELGDSALYFCASSKQGNTEAFFGQGTRLTVV.

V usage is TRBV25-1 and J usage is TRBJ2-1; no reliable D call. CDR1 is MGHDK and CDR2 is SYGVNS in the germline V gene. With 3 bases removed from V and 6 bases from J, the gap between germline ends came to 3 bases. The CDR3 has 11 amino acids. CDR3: CASSDLNEQFF. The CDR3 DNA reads TGTGCCAGCAGTGACCTCAATGAGCAGTTCTTC.

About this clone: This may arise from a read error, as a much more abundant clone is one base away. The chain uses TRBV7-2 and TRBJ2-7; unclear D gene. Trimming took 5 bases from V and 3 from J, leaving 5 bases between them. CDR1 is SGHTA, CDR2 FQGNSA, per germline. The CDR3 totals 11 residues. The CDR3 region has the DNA TGTGCCAGCAGCCCATTCTACGAGCAGTACTTC. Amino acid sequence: CASSPFYEQYF. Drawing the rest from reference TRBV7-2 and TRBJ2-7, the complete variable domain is GAGVSQSPSNKVTEKGKDVELRCDPISGHTALYWYRQSLGQGLEFLIYFQGNSAPDKSGLPSDRFSAERTGGSVSTLTIQRTQQEDSAVYLCASSPFYEQYFGPGTRLTVT.